The 15 T cell receptor beta chains below come from one sample, sequenced in a study of identical twins. TCRdb redid the calling of the 5' RACE reads with MiXCR, one entry per CDR3 protein. The table lists approximately 350,000 distinct CDR3 sequences, roughly an eighth of them singletons. This same sample was also part of a study on yellow fever vaccine responses in identical twins.

The specimen was CD8+ T cells sorted from blood. The origin of the receptors is a woman aged 18-35 years in good health.

The chain employs TRBV7-9 and TRBJ2-3; either TRBD1 or TRBD2 may fit D (5 bases each). V gave up 5 bases and J gave up 7 bases, with 19 bases separating them. CDR1 is SEHNR and CDR2 is FQNEAQ in the germline V gene (reference sequence). The CDR3 totals 15 residues. CDR3 sequence: CASSPPGAGKNTQYF. The CDR3 bases are TGTGCCAGCAGCCCCCCCGGGGCAGGAAAAAATACGCAGTATTTT.

In this sample, this clonotype turned up many times. The chain employs TRBV20-1 and TRBJ2-7; TRBD2 agrees at 8 bases. The CDR3 has 15 residues. J was trimmed by 2 bases and V by 0 bases; bases with no gene match: 6. Germline V gene lookup returns CDR1 DFQATT and CDR2 SNEGSKA (reference sequence). Here the CDR3 reads CSARDRLAGPYEQYF. The CDR3 bases are TGCAGTGCTAGAGATCGGTTAGCGGGGCCCTACGAGCAGTACTTC.

This clonotype appeared many times. V usage is TRBV7-8 and J usage is TRBJ2-1; TRBD2 aligns across 11 bases. This CDR3 contains 14 residues. The germline CDR1 and CDR2 sequences are SGHVS and FQNEAQ. V lost 8 bases and J lost 6; bases outside the gene matches: 6. The CDR3 protein is CASSGTSGSNEQFF. For the CDR3, the DNA is TGTGCCAGCTCCGGGACTAGCGGAAGCAATGAGCAGTTCTTC.

This clonotype was picked up many times. The genes are TRBV12-3 or TRBV12-4 and TRBJ2-3, with D uncertain. This CDR3 has 13 amino acids. The V and J ends lost 5 bases and 3 bases respectively, with 9 bases between them. The CDR3, as DNA: TGTGCCAGCAGTGTATCGGGTACAGATACGCAGTATTTT. Translation: CASSVSGTDTQYF.

This clonotype appeared many times. The gene calls are TRBV5-1 and TRBJ1-1; no clear D. Germline V gene data show CDR1 as SGHRS and CDR2 as YFSETQ. V gave up 0 bases and J gave up 0 bases, with 12 bases separating them. This CDR3 comprises 16 residues. Written as DNA, the CDR3 is TGCGCCAGCAGCTTGGCGGCGGGGAGCCTGAACACTGAAGCTTTCTTT. Its protein product is CASSLAAGSLNTEAFF.

This sequence joins TRBV29-1 and TRBJ2-2, with TRBD2 as a possible D gene (7 bases). Germline V CDR1 and CDR2: SQVTM, ANQGSEA. CDR3 length: 15 residues. V was clipped by 7 bases and J by 2 bases, with 17 bases between them. The CDR3 nucleotides read TGCAGCGCCGTGGGGGGGACAACCAACACCGGGGAGCTGTTTTTT. This translates into CSAVGGTTNTGELFF.

This clonotype was observed a few times. The chain links TRBV15 to TRBJ1-1; D gene ambiguous. There are 13 residues in the CDR3. Germline values: CDR1 LNHNV, CDR2 YYDKDF (reference sequence). V was shortened by 2 bases and J by 0 bases, with 4 bases between the two germline ends. In DNA form, the CDR3 reads TGTGCCACCAGCAGAAATTTGAACACTGAAGCTTTCTTT. It yields the protein CATSRNLNTEAFF. Combining the CDR3 with reference TRBV15 and TRBJ1-1 gives the whole variable domain DAMVIQNPRYQVTQFGKPVTLSCSQTLNHNVMYWYQQKSSQAPKLLFHYYDKDFNNEADTPDNFQSRRPNTSFCFLDIRSPGLGDTAMYLCATSRNLNTEAFFGQGTRLTVV.

The V gene is TRBV7-6, the J gene TRBJ2-1; either TRBD1 or TRBD2 may supply D (5 bases each). V was cut by 5 bases and J by 0 bases, with 17 bases left in between. The CDR3 has 17 residues. Germline values: CDR1 SGHVS, CDR2 FNYEAQ. The CDR3 bases are TGTGCCAGCAGCGCCTATACTCCGGGGCTCTCCTACAATGAGCAGTTCTTC. It translates to CASSAYTPGLSYNEQFF.

This clonotype occurred a few times. This chain joins TRBV12-3 or TRBV12-4 and TRBJ2-5; 7 positions match TRBD2. J was trimmed by 5 bases and V by 5 bases; bases with no gene match: 5. This CDR3 has 13 amino acids. CDR3 sequence (DNA): TGTGCCAGCAGTCGTCGAGCGGGGGAGACCCAGTACTTC. This codes for CASSRRAGETQYF.

This clonotype was recorded at least ten times. The chain has TRBV4-2 and TRBJ2-3, with a tentative D call TRBD2 (7 bases). CDR3 length: 16 residues. Germline CDR1 reads LGHNA; CDR2 reads YNFKEQ. Trimming took 0 bases from V and 4 from J, leaving 14 bases between them. This chain's CDR3 is CASSQDPGGGADTQYF. CDR3 bases: TGTGCCAGCAGCCAAGACCCCGGCGGGGGCGCAGATACGCAGTATTTT.

The genes are TRBV27 and TRBJ2-2, with D possibly matching TRBD2 (7 bases). This CDR3 is built from 16 residues. V shed 3 bases and J shed 1 base, with 12 bases lying between them. Looked up from germline, CDR1 is MNHEY and CDR2 is SMNVEV (reference sequence). In nucleotides, the CDR3 is TGTGCCAGCAGTTTCGGGGGGCGGGAGAACACCGGGGAGCTGTTTTTT. Amino acids: CASSFGGRENTGELFF.

In this sample, this clonotype turned up a few times. No conserved phenylalanine or tryptophan ends this CDR3, so it is likely a read error. No DNA is shown, since the ends of the CDR3 on it are uncertain; the CDR3 is the one TCRdb lists. This chain joins TRBV4-1 and TRBJ1-1; TRBD1, the D gene given by the table, was not confirmed from the DNA. The germline V gene has CDR1 MGHRA and CDR2 YSYEKL. 13 amino acids form the CDR3, both terminal residues included. This chain's CDR3 is CASSQDLDRGFDI.

This clonotype was observed many times. This rearrangement joins TRBV3-1 to TRBJ2-7, with 10 bases aligning to TRBD2. After removal of 2 bases from V and 5 bases from J, the junction contained 15 bases not matched to a gene. Germline V lookup: CDR1 LGHDT, CDR2 YNNKEL (reference sequence). The CDR3 consists of 18 residues. The CDR3 loop reads CASSQPSGGARGFNEQYV. DNA for the CDR3: TGTGCCAGCAGCCAACCAAGCGGGGGGGCCAGAGGGTTCAACGAGCAGTACGTC.

This clonotype was seen a handful of times. CDR3 region: CASPRTSGDYNEQFF. The CDR3 DNA is TGTGCCAGCCCCAGGACTAGCGGGGACTACAATGAGCAGTTCTTC. V usage is TRBV2 and J usage is TRBJ2-1; TRBD2 matches at 12 bases. The CDR3 contains 15 residues. V shed 8 bases, J shed 3 bases, and the junction held 5 bases outside the gene matches. CDR1 is SNHLY and CDR2 is FYNNEI in the germline V gene.

The CDR3 sequence: CASSLTWTSRSMDTQYF. The CDR3 DNA is TGTGCCAGCAGCTTAACCTGGACTAGCAGGAGCATGGATACGCAGTATTTT. The chain is built from TRBV7-8 and TRBJ2-3, with 8 positions matching TRBD2. CDR3 length: 17 amino acids. Per germline, CDR1 SGHVS and CDR2 FQNEAQ. Germline trimming cut 2 bases from V and 6 bases from J; bases unmatched to any gene: 13.